Listed here is a single T cell receptor beta chain. Its specificity is not known. The data were taken from a study of T cell responses to AZD1222 COVID-19 vaccine. Study-level background: Second-dose intervals near 4 or 12 weeks were combined. Study results and limitations: Nearly half of spike-specific TCRs reportedly target unmutated variant regions.

Assay: immunoSEQ multiplex PCR; the TCRdb copy retains only in-frame clones and omits some. The data contain 100,000 to 110,000 clones, roughly nine tenths of them singletons. V was clipped by 5 bases and J by 5 bases; unmatched bases: 3. Germline V gives CDR1 MNHEY, CDR2 SMNVEV (reference sequence). This CDR3 is built from 13 residues. Material: peripheral blood, obtained on day 0 of AZD1222 vaccination. This TCR was recovered from an adult in good health. The genes are TRBV27 and TRBJ2-7, with TRBD2 identical over 10 bases. CDR3: CASSPSGSHEQYF. Here the CDR3 DNA reads TGTGCCAGCAGTCCTAGCGGGAGCCACGAGCAGTACTTC.